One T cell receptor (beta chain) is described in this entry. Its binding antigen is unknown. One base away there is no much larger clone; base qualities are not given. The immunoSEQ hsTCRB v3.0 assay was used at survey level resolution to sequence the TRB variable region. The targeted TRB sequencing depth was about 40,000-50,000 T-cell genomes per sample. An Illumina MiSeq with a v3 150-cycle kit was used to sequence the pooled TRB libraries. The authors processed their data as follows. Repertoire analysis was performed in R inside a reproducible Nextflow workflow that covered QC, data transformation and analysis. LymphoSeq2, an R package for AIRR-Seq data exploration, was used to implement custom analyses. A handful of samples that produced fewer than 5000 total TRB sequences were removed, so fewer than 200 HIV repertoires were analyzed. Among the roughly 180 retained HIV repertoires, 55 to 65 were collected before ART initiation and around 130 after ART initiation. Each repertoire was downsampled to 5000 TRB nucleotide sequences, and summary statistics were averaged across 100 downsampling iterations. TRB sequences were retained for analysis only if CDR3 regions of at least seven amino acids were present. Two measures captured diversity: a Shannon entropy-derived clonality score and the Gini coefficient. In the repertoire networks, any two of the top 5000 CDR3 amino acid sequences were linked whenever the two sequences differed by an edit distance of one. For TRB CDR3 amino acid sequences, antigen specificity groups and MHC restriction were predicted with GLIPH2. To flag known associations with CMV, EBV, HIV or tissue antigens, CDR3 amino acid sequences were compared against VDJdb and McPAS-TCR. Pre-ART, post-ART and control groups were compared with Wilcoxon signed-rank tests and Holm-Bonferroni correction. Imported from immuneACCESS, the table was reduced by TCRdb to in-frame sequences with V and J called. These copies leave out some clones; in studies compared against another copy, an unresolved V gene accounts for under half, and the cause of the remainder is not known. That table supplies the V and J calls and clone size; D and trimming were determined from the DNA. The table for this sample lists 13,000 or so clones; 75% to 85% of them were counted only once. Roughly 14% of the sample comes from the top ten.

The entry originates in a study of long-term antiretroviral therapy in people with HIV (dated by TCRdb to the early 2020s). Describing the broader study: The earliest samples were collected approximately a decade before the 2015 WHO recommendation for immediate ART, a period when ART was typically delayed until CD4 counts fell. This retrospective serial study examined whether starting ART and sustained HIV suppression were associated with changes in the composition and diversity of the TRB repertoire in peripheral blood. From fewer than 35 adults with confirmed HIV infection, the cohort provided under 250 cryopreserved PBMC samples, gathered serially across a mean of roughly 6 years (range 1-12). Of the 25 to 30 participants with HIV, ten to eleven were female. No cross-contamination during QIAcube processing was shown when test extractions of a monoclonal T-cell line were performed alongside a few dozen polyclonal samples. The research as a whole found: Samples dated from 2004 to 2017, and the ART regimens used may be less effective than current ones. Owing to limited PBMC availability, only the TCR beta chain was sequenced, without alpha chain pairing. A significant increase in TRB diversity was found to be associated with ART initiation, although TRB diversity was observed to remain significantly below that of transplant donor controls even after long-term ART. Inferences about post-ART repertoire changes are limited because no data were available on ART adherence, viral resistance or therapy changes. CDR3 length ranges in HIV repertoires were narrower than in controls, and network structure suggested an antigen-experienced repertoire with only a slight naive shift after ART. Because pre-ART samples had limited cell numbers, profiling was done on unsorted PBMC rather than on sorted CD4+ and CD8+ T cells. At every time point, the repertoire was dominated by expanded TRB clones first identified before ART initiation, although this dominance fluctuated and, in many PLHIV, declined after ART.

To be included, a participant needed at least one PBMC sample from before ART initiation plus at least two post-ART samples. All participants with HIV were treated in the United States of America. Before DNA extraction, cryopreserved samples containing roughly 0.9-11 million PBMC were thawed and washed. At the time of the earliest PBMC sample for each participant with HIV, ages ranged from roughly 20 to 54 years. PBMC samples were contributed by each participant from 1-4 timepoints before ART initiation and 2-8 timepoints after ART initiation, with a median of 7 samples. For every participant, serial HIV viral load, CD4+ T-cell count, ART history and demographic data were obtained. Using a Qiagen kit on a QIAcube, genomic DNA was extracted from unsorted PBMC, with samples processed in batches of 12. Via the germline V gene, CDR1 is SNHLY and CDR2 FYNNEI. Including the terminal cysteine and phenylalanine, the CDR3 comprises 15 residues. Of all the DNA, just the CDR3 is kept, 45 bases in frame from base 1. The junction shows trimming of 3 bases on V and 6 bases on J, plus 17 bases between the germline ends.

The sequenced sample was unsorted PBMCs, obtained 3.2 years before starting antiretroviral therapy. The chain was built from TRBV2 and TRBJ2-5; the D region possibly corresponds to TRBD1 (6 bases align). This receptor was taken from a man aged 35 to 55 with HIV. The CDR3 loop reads CASSDSPDSSKTQYF. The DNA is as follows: TGTGCCAGCAGTGATAGTCCGGACAGTTCAAAGACCCAGTACTTC.